The clone carrying this T cell receptor beta chain was seen at least ten times. The antigen is undetermined. Sequenced patients had shown CD8+CD57+ cell expansion by flow cytometry. In all patients, the disease was severe acquired aplastic anemia. Receipt of therapy had not occurred in any patient by the time of blood sampling. The data belong to a study of CD8+CD57+ T cells in acquired aplastic anemia. Overall study context: DNA recovered from sorted CD4+ and CD8+ cells had a mean of around 3.3 ug. Study-level points and caveats: There were about 27 CD8+ CDR3 sequences that occurred in both patients and controls.

Profiling of TCR beta VDJ combinations and CDR3 sequences used genomic DNA as template. TCRdb fed the reads into MiXCR, producing one record per CDR3 protein. The data contain roughly 500,000 distinct CDR3 sequences, around 33% of them singletons. CDR3 length: 13 amino acids. Trimming removed 10 bases at V and 1 base at J, with 14 bases between. Germline V gene data show CDR1 as SNHLY and CDR2 as FYNNEI. The rearrangement uses TRBV2 and TRBJ2-7; D is unclear. Input material: sorted CD4+, CD8+, or CD8+CD57+ T cells (not recorded which) from PBMCs. The clonotype was recovered from a human donor with aplastic anemia. CDR3 bases: TGTGCCACCACCAACGTGGGTTCCTACGAGCAGTACTTC. Residues: CATTNVGSYEQYF.